Presented here are 9 T cell receptor beta chains from one specimen sequenced in a study of CD8 T cells in Susac syndrome. Random hexamers primed reverse transcription of about 0.5 to 1 ug RNA. TCRdb processed the immunoSEQ multiplex PCR reads anew with MiXCR; each CDR3 protein has one entry. The table has about 300,000 distinct CDR3 sequences, 65% to 90% seen once. Sequencing was performed on CD8+ T cells from PBMCs. The source is a human donor with multiple sclerosis.

As regards this clonotype: One end of the junction fails to match germline, which may point to a read error. The chain carries TRBV4-1 and TRBJ2-1, with D perhaps matching TRBD2 (5 bases). This CDR3 has 17 amino acids. Germline CDR1 MGHRA, CDR2 YSYEKL. The CDR3 DNA is TGCGCCAGCAGCCGCCTAGGGAGTGCACGGGCTTACAATGGGCAGTTCTTC. Encoded protein: CASSRLGSARAYNGQFF.

V usage is TRBV28 and J usage is TRBJ2-7; a possible D gene is TRBD1 (5 bases). This CDR3 is built from 11 residues. CDR1 and CDR2 (germline): MDHEN, SYDVKM. V shed 6 bases and J shed 7 bases, with 10 bases lying between them. In nucleotides, the CDR3 is TGTGCCAGCAGGCAGCAGGGTGAGCAGTACTTC. It codes for CASRQQGEQYF.

This chain connects TRBV4-3 to TRBJ1-1; D uncertain. Trimming took 4 bases from V and 5 from J, leaving 14 bases between them. CDR1 LGHNA and CDR2 YSLEER come from the germline V gene. CDR3 length: 14 residues. The CDR3 loop is CASSPQRPQTEAFF. The CDR3 nucleotides read TGCGCCAGCAGCCCTCAGCGGCCCCAAACTGAAGCTTTCTTT.

CDR3 amino acids: CAWASGYGYEQYF. The CDR3 nucleotides are TGTGCCTGGGCTAGCGGGTATGGCTACGAGCAGTACTTC. This sequence joins TRBV30 and TRBJ2-7; TRBD2 agrees at 8 bases. With 5 bases clipped from V and 3 bases from J, the junction kept 6 bases outside the gene matches. Germline V gives CDR1 GTSNPN, CDR2 SVGIG (reference sequence). This CDR3 comprises 13 residues.

V usage is TRBV7-9 and J usage is TRBJ1-1, with D tentatively TRBD1 (6 bases). CDR3 length: 18 amino acids. The V end was cut by 2 bases, the J end by 3 bases, with 22 bases between. The germline gives CDR1 SEHNR, CDR2 FQNEAQ (reference sequence). In nucleotides, the CDR3 is TGTGCCAGCAGCTTACGGAAGGGGGGGGGCGCACCCCACACTGAAGCTTTCTTT. It is translated as CASSLRKGGGAPHTEAFF.

V and J are TRBV4-3 and TRBJ1-1, with 8 bases matching TRBD1. V shed 2 bases, J shed 1 base, and the junction held 6 bases outside the gene matches. There are 16 residues in the CDR3. Germline V CDR1 and CDR2: LGHNA, YSLEER. CDR3: CASSQRPGTGNTEAFF. The CDR3 DNA is TGCGCCAGCAGCCAACGTCCCGGGACAGGGAACACTGAAGCTTTCTTT.

In its sample, this clonotype was seen once. The chain links TRBV4-3 to TRBJ1-1; D gene ambiguous. V was trimmed by 0 bases and J by 3 bases, leaving 14 bases between them. The CDR3 has 16 residues. From germline, CDR1 is LGHNA and CDR2 YSLEER. The CDR3 DNA reads TGCGCCAGCAGCCAAGATAGGTACCTACCCGACACTGAAGCTTTCTTT. The encoded protein is CASSQDRYLPDTEAFF.

V is TRBV12-3 or TRBV12-4 and J is TRBJ2-7; D remains unclear. V gave up 2 bases and J gave up 7 bases, with 12 bases separating them. The CDR3 runs to 13 residues. The CDR3 coding sequence is TGTGCCAGCAGTTTATCTTGGATAAGGGAGCAGTACTTC. It is translated as CASSLSWIREQYF.

V gene TRBV7-8 combines with J gene TRBJ2-6, with D possibly TRBD2 on 5 matching bases. The germline V gene encodes CDR1 SGHVS and CDR2 FQNEAQ. This CDR3 is 18 amino acids long. With 1 base removed from V and 4 bases from J, the gap between germline ends came to 17 bases. The CDR3 protein is CASSLVGPWAGGANVLTF. The CDR3 DNA is TGTGCCAGCAGCTTAGTAGGTCCGTGGGCGGGCGGGGCCAACGTCCTGACTTTC.